Presented here are 28 T cell receptor beta chains from one specimen sequenced in a study of blood T cell repertoires in COVID-19. The method was immunoSEQ multiplex PCR; TCRdb's version includes in-frame clones alone and lacks a portion of them. The data contain almost 400,000 clones, about 90% of them singletons. The material sequenced was peripheral blood. All receptors come from a woman aged 55-70 years with COVID-19, enrolled during active disease.

This sequence joins TRBV29-1 and TRBJ2-3; D not resolved. Trimming took 6 bases from V and 3 from J, leaving 10 bases between them. CDR1 is SQVTM, CDR2 ANQGSEA, per germline. This CDR3 comprises 12 residues. CDR3: CSVYTGTDTQYF. For the CDR3, the DNA is TGCAGCGTCTACACCGGGACAGATACGCAGTATTTT.

This chain joins TRBV6-1 and TRBJ2-7; 7 positions match TRBD1. CDR1 MNHNS and CDR2 SASEGT come from the germline V gene. With V trimmed by 1 base and J by 3 bases, 3 bases remained unmatched. CDR3 length: 14 residues. The CDR3 protein is CASSEVRQGYEQYF. The CDR3 DNA sequence: TGTGCCAGCAGTGAAGTGAGACAGGGCTACGAGCAGTACTTC.

A few counts support this clone. The chain links TRBV9 to TRBJ2-7; possible D gene TRBD1, 5 bases. There are 13 residues in the CDR3. Germline V CDR1 and CDR2: SGDLS, YYNGEE. V dropped 4 bases and J dropped 6 bases, with 14 bases sitting between them. The CDR3 DNA reads TGTGCCAGCAGCACGACAGATCCCGGCGAGCAGTACTTC. Translation gives CASSTTDPGEQYF.

The genes are TRBV5-1 and TRBJ1-3, with 7 bases matching TRBD1. Germline CDR1 SGHRS, CDR2 YFSETQ. The CDR3 has 15 amino acids. The V and J ends lost 4 bases and 7 bases, in that order; junction bases with no gene match: 11. CDR3 in DNA: TGCGCCAGCAGCCCTGGGACAGTCGGCTGGAACACCATATATTTT. It codes for CASSPGTVGWNTIYF.

The rearrangement joins TRBV30 to TRBJ1-2; no firm D call. The CDR3 contains 13 residues. V was trimmed by 0 bases and J by 2 bases, leaving 7 bases between them. The germline V gene encodes CDR1 GTSNPN and CDR2 SVGIG (reference sequence). In nucleotides, the CDR3 is TGTGCCTGGAGTGTTTGGCAGAACTATGGCTACACCTTC. The encoded protein is CAWSVWQNYGYTF.

This chain joins TRBV19 and TRBJ2-5; 14 positions match TRBD2. Trimming cost V 4 bases and J 4 bases; bases outside gene matches: 5. CDR1 is LNHDA, CDR2 SQIVND, per germline (reference sequence). The CDR3 is 16 amino acids. CDR3 in DNA: TGTGCCAGTAGTAGAGGACTAGCGGGGGGAGGAGAGACCCAGTACTTC. Translation: CASSRGLAGGGETQYF. The whole variable domain, remainder taken from reference TRBV19 and TRBJ2-5, is DGGITQSPKYLFRKEGQNVTLSCEQNLNHDAMYWYRQDPGQGLRLIYYSQIVNDFQKGDIAEGYSVSREKKESFPLTVTSAQKNPTAFYLCASSRGLAGGGETQYFGPGTRLLVL.

The gene calls are TRBV28 and TRBJ1-1; 11 bases match TRBD1. The CDR3 totals 16 residues. V shed 7 bases and J 0 bases; nucleotides not matched to a gene: 7. The V gene's germline CDR1 is MDHEN and CDR2 SYDVKM. The CDR3 nucleotides read TGTGCCAGCACTCTTCGGACAGGGGGCCTGAACACTGAAGCTTTCTTT. This encodes CASTLRTGGLNTEAFF.

A note on this clone: This CDR3 is also generated by other DNA sequences in the sample. This sequence joins TRBV5-1 and TRBJ2-5; D might be TRBD2 (5 bases). Trimming shortened V by 2 bases and J by 5 bases, and 7 bases separated the two germline ends. The CDR3 loop spans 12 amino acids. CDR1 and CDR2 (germline): SGHRS, YFSETQ. The CDR3 here is CASSFPGETQYF. The CDR3 DNA reads as TGCGCCAGCAGCTTCCCGGGGGAGACCCAGTACTTC. Full variable domain (outside the CDR3, taken from reference TRBV5-1 and TRBJ2-5): KAGVTQTPRYLIKTRGQQVTLSCSPISGHRSVSWYQQTPGQGLQFLFEYFSETQRNKGNFPGRFSGRQFSNSRSEMNVSTLELGDSALYLCASSFPGETQYFGPGTRLLVL.

The CDR3 region has the DNA TGTGCCATTAAATCCACTAGCGGGGGAAACTACGAGCAGTACTTC. Translation: CAIKSTSGGNYEQYF. This sequence joins TRBV10-3 and TRBJ2-7, with TRBD2 identical over 11 bases. Trimming at V came to 9 bases and at J to 3 bases, leaving 10 bases not matched to a gene. Germline-derived CDR1 and CDR2 are ENHRY and SYGVKD. The CDR3 runs 15 residues.

The chain is built from TRBV5-5 and TRBJ1-2, with D maybe TRBD1 (5 bases). There are 13 residues in the CDR3. The V end lost 0 bases, the J end lost 4 bases, and 7 bases lay between the germline ends. Germline CDR1 reads SGHKS; CDR2 reads YYEKEE (reference sequence). The CDR3 reads CASSLGGSYGYTF. CDR3 DNA sequence: TGTGCCAGCAGCTTGGGGGGCAGCTATGGCTACACCTTC.

This chain uses TRBV2 with TRBJ1-1, with D perhaps matching TRBD1 (6 bases). Looked up from germline, CDR1 is SNHLY and CDR2 is FYNNEI. Trimming took 8 bases from V and 0 from J, leaving 16 bases between them. The length of the CDR3 is 15 residues. The CDR3 reads CASQRSGHLNTEAFF. The CDR3 nucleotides read TGTGCCAGCCAACGATCGGGACATTTGAACACTGAAGCTTTCTTT.

The V and J genes are TRBV7-9 and TRBJ2-6, with a possible D match to TRBD1 (6 bases). V was pared by 1 base and J by 2 bases, with 12 bases between. The CDR3 contains 17 residues. CDR1 SEHNR and CDR2 FQNEAQ come from the germline V gene (reference sequence). CDR3 residues: CASSLDQGPAGANVLTF. CDR3 DNA sequence: TGTGCCAGCAGCTTAGATCAGGGGCCGGCTGGGGCCAACGTCCTGACTTTC.

The genes are TRBV19 and TRBJ1-2, with 9 bases aligning to TRBD1. Unmatched junction bases numbered 6, after V lost 2 bases and J lost 8 bases. The germline V gene encodes CDR1 LNHDA and CDR2 SQIVND (reference sequence). The CDR3 sequence is 14 residues long. CDR3 nucleotides: TGTGCCAGTAGTATAAAACAGGGGGCTGTGGGCTACACCTTC. It codes for CASSIKQGAVGYTF.

The rearrangement links TRBV6-2 or TRBV6-3 to TRBJ1-1; D unclear. The CDR3 loop spans 14 amino acids. Germline-derived CDR1 and CDR2 are MNHEY and SVGEGT. V was pared by 2 bases and J by 4 bases, with 11 bases between. The CDR3 protein is CASSYPGRSTEAFF. The CDR3 nucleotides read TGTGCCAGCAGTTACCCCGGGAGGAGCACTGAAGCTTTCTTT.

This clone has a single count. This chain connects TRBV7-3 to TRBJ2-5, with a weak D call TRBD1 (6 bases). CDR1 and CDR2 (germline): SGHTA, FQGTGA. Between the trimmed V and J ends, which lost 1 base and 1 base, there was a span of 10 bases. This CDR3 has 15 amino acids. The CDR3 region has the DNA TGTGCCAGCAGCTTAAGTGGACAGAGCCAAGAGACCCAGTACTTC. It translates to CASSLSGQSQETQYF.

The V gene is TRBV7-2, the J gene TRBJ1-2; 11 bases agree with TRBD1. The germline V gene encodes CDR1 SGHTA and CDR2 FQGNSA. J lost 8 bases, V lost 4 bases, and 12 bases had no gene match. The CDR3 totals 16 residues. CDR3 DNA sequence: TGTGCCAGCAGCTCCCGGGACAGGGGGAATCTCGAGGGCTACACCTTC. Protein sequence: CASSSRDRGNLEGYTF.

The genes are TRBV12-3 or TRBV12-4 and TRBJ1-1; D ambiguous. Trimming removed 6 bases from V and 7 bases from J, with 15 bases in between. The CDR3 is 13 amino acids. The CDR3 nucleotides are TGTGCCAGCAGACCGGACGGGAGGGATGAAGCTTTCTTT. Its translation is CASRPDGRDEAFF.

This clone was detected a few times. The rearrangement joins TRBV6-1 to TRBJ1-1; weak D call: TRBD1 (5 bases). V lost 1 base and J 7 bases, leaving 10 bases between the germline ends. CDR1 and CDR2 (germline): MNHNS, SASEGT. This CDR3 spans 13 amino acids. CDR3 in amino acids: CASSEGVGGEAFF. CDR3 coding DNA: TGTGCCAGCAGTGAAGGGGTGGGGGGTGAAGCTTTCTTT.

The CDR3 here is CASSDRGAKAFF. Written as DNA, the CDR3 is TGTGCCAGTAGTGATCGTGGGGCTAAAGCTTTCTTT. V usage is TRBV19 and J usage is TRBJ1-1; D is perhaps TRBD1 (5 bases). Trimming pared 5 bases from V and 9 bases from J, leaving 13 bases between. The CDR3 loop spans 12 amino acids. Germline CDR1 LNHDA, CDR2 SQIVND (reference sequence). Full variable domain (outside the CDR3, taken from reference TRBV19 and TRBJ1-1): DGGITQSPKYLFRKEGQNVTLSCEQNLNHDAMYWYRQDPGQGLRLIYYSQIVNDFQKGDIAEGYSVSREKKESFPLTVTSAQKNPTAFYLCASSDRGAKAFFGQGTRLTVV.

This chain links TRBV28 with TRBJ1-2, with D unresolved. Germline V gene sequence: CDR1 MDHEN, CDR2 SYDVKM. Between the trimmed V and J ends, which lost 2 bases and 6 bases, there was a span of 13 bases. This CDR3 region has 14 residues. The DNA for the CDR3 is TGTGCCAGCAGTTTAAGGGAGGACGGTGATGGCTACACCTTC. This sequence encodes CASSLREDGDGYTF.

This clone was seen only a few times. V gene TRBV4-1 combines with J gene TRBJ1-2; 11 nucleotides agree with TRBD1. The V gene end was trimmed by 4 bases and the J gene end by 7 bases; junction bases not matched to a gene: 8. Germline CDR1 is MGHRA and CDR2 is YSYEKL. The CDR3 length is 15 residues. Here the CDR3 reads CASSLLGQGALGYTF. CDR3 sequence (DNA): TGCGCCAGCAGCCTACTAGGACAGGGGGCGCTTGGCTACACCTTC.

The chain recombines TRBV28 with TRBJ1-2; 7 bases fit TRBD1. Unmatched junction bases numbered 9, after V lost 6 bases and J lost 2 bases. Germline V gene sequence: CDR1 MDHEN, CDR2 SYDVKM. The CDR3 consists of 15 residues. The CDR3 DNA is TGTGCCAGCAGCCTTTATACGGACAGGAACTATGGCTACACCTTC. Amino acids: CASSLYTDRNYGYTF.

V is TRBV9 and J is TRBJ1-5; 7 bases are a match to TRBD1. The CDR3 consists of 14 residues. J lost 4 bases, V lost 3 bases, and 4 bases had no gene match. Germline loops: CDR1 SGDLS, CDR2 YYNGEE. For the CDR3, the DNA is TGTGCCAGCAGCGCTACAGGGGAGAATCAGCCCCAGCATTTT. Translating it yields CASSATGENQPQHF.

The chain combines TRBV2 with TRBJ1-2; D might be TRBD1 (6 bases). CDR3 length equals 14 residues. Trimming removed 7 bases from V and 2 bases from J, with 14 bases in between. From germline, CDR1 is SNHLY and CDR2 FYNNEI. The CDR3 coding sequence is TGTGCCAGCAAGCCACAGGGAGGGAACTATGGCTACACCTTC. This gives the protein CASKPQGGNYGYTF.

V usage is TRBV5-4 and J usage is TRBJ2-7; 7 bases line up with TRBD1. Germline trimming cut 2 bases from V and 3 bases from J; bases unmatched to any gene: 11. The germline V gene encodes CDR1 SGHNT and CDR2 YYREEE (reference sequence). CDR3 size: 16 residues. The CDR3 nucleotides read TGTGCCAGCAGCTTAACAGGGACAGCCTTATACTACGAGCAGTACTTC. Protein product: CASSLTGTALYYEQYF.

This clone was detected once. The gene calls are TRBV7-9 and TRBJ2-6, with D possibly TRBD1 on 5 matching bases. Trimming removed 3 bases from V and 4 bases from J, with 10 bases in between. Germline CDR1 is SEHNR and CDR2 is FQNEAQ (reference sequence). The CDR3 extends over 15 amino acids. Written as DNA, the CDR3 is TGTGCCAGCAGCTTGCTAGGGGCGGGGGCCAACGTCCTGACTTTC. Translating it yields CASSLLGAGANVLTF.

The sample holds one count of this clone. The rearrangement uses TRBV3-1 (or the pseudogene TRBV3-2) and TRBJ2-7; 8 positions match TRBD1. V trimming: 4 bases; J trimming: 6 bases; junction bases outside the gene matches: 8. This CDR3 has 14 residues. Germline V gene lookup returns CDR1 LGHDT and CDR2 YNNKEL (reference sequence). CDR3 DNA sequence: TGTGCCAGCAGCCCCGGGACAGGAGCAATCGAGCAGTACTTC. Its protein product is CASSPGTGAIEQYF.

This clone was counted only a few times. The chain combines TRBV6-5 with TRBJ1-3, with 7 positions matching TRBD1. The CDR3 extends over 15 amino acids. The germline V gene has CDR1 MNHEY and CDR2 SVGAGI. Losses at the gene ends were 5 bases for V and 0 bases for J; bases not matched to a gene: 4. The CDR3 DNA follows: TGTGCCAGCAGTCCTACAGGGGTCTCTGGAAACACCATATATTTT. It codes for CASSPTGVSGNTIYF.